This entry lists 7 T cell receptor beta chains sequenced from one sample in a study of blood T cell repertoires in COVID-19. The repertoire was sequenced with immunoSEQ multiplex PCR; TCRdb's copy has only in-frame clones and lacks some. Among 400,000 or so clones listed, roughly nine tenths were seen once. Sequences were obtained from PBMCs or T cells enriched from blood (not recorded which). The origin of the receptors is a young man who had recovered from COVID-19.

This clone was detected only once. The CDR3 region has the DNA TGTGCCAGCAGCCAAGACAACAGGTTATTTAACTATGGCTACACCTTC. Translating it yields CASSQDNRLFNYGYTF. This chain links TRBV3-1 (or the pseudogene TRBV3-2) with TRBJ1-2, with D possibly matching TRBD1 (5 bases). V dropped 0 bases and J dropped 1 base, with 12 bases sitting between them. CDR3 length equals 16 residues. CDR1 LGHDT and CDR2 YNNKEL come from the germline V gene (reference sequence).

This chain links TRBV28 with TRBJ1-2; D unclear. CDR1 is MDHEN and CDR2 is SYDVKM in the germline V gene. Trimming cost V 3 bases and J 9 bases, with 14 bases left between them. The CDR3 has 13 amino acids. The CDR3 loop reads CASSFGALLSYTF. As DNA, the CDR3 is TGTGCCAGCAGTTTCGGAGCCCTTCTTAGCTACACCTTC.

The CDR3 is CASSVKTGGRTGELFF. In DNA form, the CDR3 reads TGTGCCAGCAGTGTTAAGACAGGGGGAAGGACCGGGGAGCTGTTTTTT. The chain combines TRBV2 with TRBJ2-2, with 9 bases aligning to TRBD1. Germline values: CDR1 SNHLY, CDR2 FYNNEI. With V trimmed by 4 bases and J by 5 bases, 8 bases remained unmatched. This CDR3 has 16 residues. The full variable domain, rest sourced from reference TRBV2 and TRBJ2-2, is EPEVTQTPSHQVTQMGQEVILRCVPISNHLYFYWYRQILGQKVEFLVSFYNNEISEKSEIFDDQFSVERPDGSNFTLKIRSTKLEDSAMYFCASSVKTGGRTGELFFGEGSRLTVL.

This clone is a singleton in its sample. The genes are TRBV7-9 and TRBJ1-5; no firm D call. The V end lost 2 bases, the J end lost 7 bases, and 6 bases lay between the germline ends. The V gene's germline CDR1 is SEHNR and CDR2 FQNEAQ (reference sequence). The CDR3 sequence is 12 residues long. Here the CDR3 DNA reads TGTGCCAGCAGCTTAAACTCCCAGCCCCAGCATTTT. Amino acids: CASSLNSQPQHF.

The chain couples TRBV28 to TRBJ1-2; TRBD1 matches 7 bases. The CDR3 loop spans 12 amino acids. V shed 5 bases and J 10 bases; nucleotides not matched to a gene: 7. Germline V gives CDR1 MDHEN, CDR2 SYDVKM. The CDR3 sequence is CASSPTTGSYTF. CDR3 bases: TGTGCCAGCAGTCCCACGACAGGGTCCTACACCTTC.

The gene calls are TRBV6-5 and TRBJ2-1; the match to TRBD2 covers 12 bases. There are 15 residues in the CDR3. Per germline, CDR1 MNHEY and CDR2 SVGAGI. J gave up 9 bases and V 5 bases, and 8 bases lay outside the gene matches. DNA for the CDR3: TGTGCCAGCAGTCTAGGACTAGCGGGACTCGGTGAGCAGTTCTTC. Encoded protein: CASSLGLAGLGEQFF.

This clone appeared once. This rearrangement joins TRBV18 to TRBJ2-3; unclear D gene. Germline lookup yields CDR1 KGHSH and CDR2 LQKENI. Trimming cost V 5 bases and J 5 bases, with 8 bases left between them. The CDR3 covers 12 residues. The CDR3: CASSTYLDTQYF. CDR3 DNA: TGTGCCAGCTCAACGTACTTAGATACGCAGTATTTT.